These 11 T cell receptor beta chains were all obtained from the same sample, sequenced in a study of blood T cells in healthy people across ages. With a J-beta primer mix and a sample-barcoded 5' primer, a second PCR ran roughly 6 to 11 cycles. TCRdb ran MiXCR on the 5' RACE reads and lists one entry per CDR3 protein. The sample yields about 2 million distinct CDR3 sequences, just under 50% seen once. Sequencing used blood. All receptors come from a woman aged 40 to 50 in good health.

This clonotype was found once. This rearrangement joins TRBV12-3 or TRBV12-4 to TRBJ1-1; weak D call: TRBD1 (6 bases). Trimming removed 6 bases at V and 1 base at J, with 12 bases between. CDR3 length: 14 residues. This chain's CDR3 is CASRTTGTNTEAFF. DNA for the CDR3: TGTGCCAGCAGGACGACAGGAACGAACACTGAAGCTTTCTTT.

The rearrangement links TRBV7-9 to TRBJ2-4, with D hard to call. CDR1 is SEHNR, CDR2 FQNEAQ, per germline (reference sequence). Trimming shortened V by 1 base and J by 0 bases, and 13 bases separated the two germline ends. This CDR3 has 17 residues. The chain's CDR3 is CASSLVSPSLAKNIQYF. Here the CDR3 DNA reads TGTGCCAGCAGCTTAGTCTCTCCCTCGCTAGCCAAAAACATTCAGTACTTC.

V usage is TRBV28 and J usage is TRBJ2-1; 8 positions match TRBD1. Germline V gene sequence: CDR1 MDHEN, CDR2 SYDVKM. CDR3 size: 15 residues. The ends lost 6 bases at V and 14 bases at J; junction bases unmatched: 18. The CDR3 DNA is TGTGCCAGCAGCCGCCGGACAGGGAGTCTCGATGAAAAGTTCTTC. Translation: CASSRRTGSLDEKFF.

The J gene is TRBJ1-2, the V gene TRBV29-1; the match to TRBD1 covers 11 bases. The CDR3 has 13 amino acids. The germline V gene encodes CDR1 SQVTM and CDR2 ANQGSEA. V gave up 6 bases and J gave up 7 bases; unmatched junction bases: 7. The CDR3 DNA follows: TGCAGCGTAAAGCCTGGGACAGGGGGTGGCTACACCTTC. Amino acid sequence: CSVKPGTGGGYTF.

The rearrangement uses TRBV20-1 and TRBJ2-1; the D is unclear. The end of the DNA is better explained by TRBJ2-7, so the J call may be wrong. This CDR3 region has 12 residues. The V gene's germline CDR1 is DFQATT and CDR2 SNEGSKA (reference sequence). The CDR3 reads CSARTRYDEQYF. Written as DNA, the CDR3 is TGCAGTGCTAGAACCAGGTACGACGAGCAGTACTTC.

In its sample, this clonotype was seen a few times. The rearrangement uses TRBV4-1 and TRBJ2-7; D is unclear. The CDR3 is made up of 18 amino acids. V was shortened by 1 base and J by 2 bases, with 21 bases between the two germline ends. Per germline, CDR1 MGHRA and CDR2 YSYEKL. This CDR3 is CASSQASSTRSATYEQYF. The CDR3 DNA follows: TGCGCCAGCAGCCAAGCCTCCTCGACCCGGTCGGCAACCTACGAGCAGTACTTC.

This rearrangement joins TRBV20-1 to TRBJ1-6; a weak D match, TRBD1 (6 bases). V shed 5 bases and J shed 6 bases, with 20 bases lying between them. Germline CDR1 reads DFQATT; CDR2 reads SNEGSKA (reference sequence). This CDR3 spans 16 amino acids. This chain's CDR3 is CSAPWLPGHINSPLHF. The CDR3, as DNA: TGCAGTGCTCCCTGGCTCCCGGGACATATTAATTCACCCCTCCACTTT.

The chain employs TRBV20-1 and TRBJ2-3, with 7 positions matching TRBD1. Losses at the gene ends were 0 bases for V and 4 bases for J; bases not matched to a gene: 4. Germline-derived CDR1 and CDR2 are DFQATT and SNEGSKA (reference sequence). This CDR3 region has 14 residues. DNA for the CDR3: TGCAGTGCTAGAGATGACAGGGTTCCAGATACGCAGTATTTT. This codes for CSARDDRVPDTQYF.

CDR3 sequence (DNA): TGTGCCACCAGTGACCCCGTCCCGTCGAGGGAGACCCAGTACTTC. This encodes CATSDPVPSRETQYF. The genes are TRBV24-1 and TRBJ2-5; D uncertain. CDR3 length: 15 amino acids. Trimming cost V 4 bases and J 5 bases, with 16 bases left between them. The V gene's germline CDR1 is KGHDR and CDR2 SFDVKD.

The V and J genes are TRBV27 and TRBJ2-4; possibly TRBD1 for D (6 bases). Germline V lookup: CDR1 MNHEY, CDR2 SMNVEV (reference sequence). V was pared by 6 bases and J by 0 bases, with 15 bases between. This CDR3 spans 16 amino acids. CDR3 DNA sequence: TGTGCCAGCAGGTCACAGGGATTCCTAGCCAAAAACATTCAGTACTTC. Translating gives CASRSQGFLAKNIQYF.

The gene calls are TRBV7-2 and TRBJ1-5; no clear D. This CDR3 has 12 residues. Germline CDR1 SGHTA, CDR2 FQGNSA. Trimming removed 5 bases from V and 7 bases from J, with 9 bases in between. The DNA for the CDR3 is TGTGCCAGCAGCCGTGGGCAGCAGCCCCAGCATTTT. Residues: CASSRGQQPQHF.